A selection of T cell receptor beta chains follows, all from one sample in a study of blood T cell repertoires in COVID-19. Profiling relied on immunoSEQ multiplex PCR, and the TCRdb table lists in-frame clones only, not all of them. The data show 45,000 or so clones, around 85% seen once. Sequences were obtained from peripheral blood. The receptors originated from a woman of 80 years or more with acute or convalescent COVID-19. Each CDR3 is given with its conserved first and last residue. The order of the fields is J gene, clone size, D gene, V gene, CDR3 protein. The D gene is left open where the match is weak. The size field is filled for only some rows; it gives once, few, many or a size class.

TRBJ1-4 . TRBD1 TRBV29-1 CSVADRVRGEKLFF
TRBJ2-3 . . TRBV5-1 CASSSQGTFTDTQYF
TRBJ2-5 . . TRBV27 CASSPGLPGETQYF
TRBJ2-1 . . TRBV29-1 CSVVRPKANNEQFF
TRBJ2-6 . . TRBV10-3 CATGHLSGANVLTF
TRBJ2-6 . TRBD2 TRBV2 CASRTSGARDRGSGANVLTF
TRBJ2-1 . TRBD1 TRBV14 CASSLNHRGEQFF
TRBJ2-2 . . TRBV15 CATSRVHGAGPNTGELFF
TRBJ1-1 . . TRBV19 CASSIGPGRDPEAFF
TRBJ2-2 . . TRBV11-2 CASSSLRGAGELFF
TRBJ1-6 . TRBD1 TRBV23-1 CASSQRDRASSYNSPLHF
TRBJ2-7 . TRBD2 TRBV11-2 CASSLVFTSGIAYEQYF
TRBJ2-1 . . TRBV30 CACPSAGRYNEQFF
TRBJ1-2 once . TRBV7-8 CASSLFAGTYYGYTF
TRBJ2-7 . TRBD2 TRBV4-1 CASSPGLSYEQYF
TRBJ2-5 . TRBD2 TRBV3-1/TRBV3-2 CASSQVLAGGETQYF
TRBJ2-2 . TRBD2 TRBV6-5 CASRGLVRTGELFF
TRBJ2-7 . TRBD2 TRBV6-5 CASTPTSGKYEQYF
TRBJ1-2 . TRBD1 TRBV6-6 CASSKQGNYGYTF
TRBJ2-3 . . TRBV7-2 CASSLARQGGADTQYF
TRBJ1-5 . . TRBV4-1 CASSQEEGRQHNQPQHF
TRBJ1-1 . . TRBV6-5 CASSYGGYQATEAFF
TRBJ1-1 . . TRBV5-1 CASSLWGVNTEAFF
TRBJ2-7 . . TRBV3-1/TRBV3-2 CASSLGGRSHEQYF
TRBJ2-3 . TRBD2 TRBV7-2 CASRPGTTSADTQYF
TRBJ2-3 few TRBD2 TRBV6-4 CASSDVAGGPGDTQYF
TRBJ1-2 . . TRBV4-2 CASSQDPLTKTYGYTF
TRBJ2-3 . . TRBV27 CASKRTQSTDTQYF
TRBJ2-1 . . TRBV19 CASTDRRSSYNEQFF
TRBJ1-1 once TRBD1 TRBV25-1 CASKGQAYTEAFF
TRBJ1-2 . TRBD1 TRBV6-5 CASTPGDSSGYTF
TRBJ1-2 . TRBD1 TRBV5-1 CASSPTGTGAPHRYGYTF
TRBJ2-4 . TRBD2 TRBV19 CASSPGVFGRAGNIQYF
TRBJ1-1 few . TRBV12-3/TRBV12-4 CASSSGNTEAFF
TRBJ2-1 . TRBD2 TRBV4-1 CASSQDGASGRKDEQFF
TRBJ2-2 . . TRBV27 CASSPEGQPWFAGELFF
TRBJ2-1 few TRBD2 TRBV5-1 CASSLVAGGNNEQFF
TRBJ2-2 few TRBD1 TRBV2 CASSERRDRAFSGELFF
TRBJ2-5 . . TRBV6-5 CASIRWGDETQYF
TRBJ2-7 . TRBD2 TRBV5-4 CASSLNAGGTYEQYF
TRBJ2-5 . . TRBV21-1 CASRILAGGLGETQYF
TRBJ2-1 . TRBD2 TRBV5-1 CASSLAGGIYNEQFF
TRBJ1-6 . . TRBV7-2 CASSPGRAEDSPLHF
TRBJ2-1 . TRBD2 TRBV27 CASSLRGLAGGSYNEQFF
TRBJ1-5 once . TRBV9 CASSPPGGMGQPQHF